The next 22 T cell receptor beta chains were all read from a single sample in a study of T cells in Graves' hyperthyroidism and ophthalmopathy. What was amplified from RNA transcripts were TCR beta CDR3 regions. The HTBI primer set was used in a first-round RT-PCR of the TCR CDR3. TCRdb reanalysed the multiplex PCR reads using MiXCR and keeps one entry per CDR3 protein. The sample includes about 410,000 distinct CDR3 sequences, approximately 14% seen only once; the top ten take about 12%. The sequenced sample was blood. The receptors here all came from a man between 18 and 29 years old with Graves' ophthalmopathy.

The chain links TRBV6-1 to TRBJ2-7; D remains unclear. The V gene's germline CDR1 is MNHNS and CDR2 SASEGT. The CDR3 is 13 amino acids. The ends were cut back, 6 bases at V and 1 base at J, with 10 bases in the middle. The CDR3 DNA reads TGTGCCAGCAGGCCTGGACGGTCCTACGAGCAGTACTTC. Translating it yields CASRPGRSYEQYF.

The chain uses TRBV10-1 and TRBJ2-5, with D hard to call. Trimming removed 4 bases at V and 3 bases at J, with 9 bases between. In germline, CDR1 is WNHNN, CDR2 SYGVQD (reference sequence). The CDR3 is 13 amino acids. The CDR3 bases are TGCGCCAGCAGTGGCCGGGCAAAAGAGACCCAGTACTTC. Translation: CASSGRAKETQYF.

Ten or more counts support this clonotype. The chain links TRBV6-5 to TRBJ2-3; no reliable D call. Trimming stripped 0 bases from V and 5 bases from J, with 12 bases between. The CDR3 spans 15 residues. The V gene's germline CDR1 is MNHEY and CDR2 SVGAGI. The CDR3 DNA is TGTGCCAGCAGTTACTCGCGGCCTCCTCGAGATACGCAGTATTTT. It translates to CASSYSRPPRDTQYF.

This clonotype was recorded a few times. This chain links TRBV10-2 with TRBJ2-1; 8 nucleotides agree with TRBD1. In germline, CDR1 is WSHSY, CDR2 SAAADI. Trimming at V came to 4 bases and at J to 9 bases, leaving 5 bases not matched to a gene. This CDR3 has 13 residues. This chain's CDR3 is CASSGAGGIEQFF. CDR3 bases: TGCGCCAGCAGTGGCGCAGGGGGCATTGAGCAGTTCTTC.

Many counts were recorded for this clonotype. CDR3 protein: CASSLLGQRETQYF. CDR3 coding DNA: TGTGCCAGCAGCTTACTTGGGCAGAGAGAGACCCAGTACTTC. V usage is TRBV7-2 and J usage is TRBJ2-5; D gene unclear. V lost 2 bases to trimming and J lost 4 bases, with 11 bases between them. The CDR3 totals 14 residues. The V gene's germline CDR1 is SGHTA and CDR2 FQGNSA.

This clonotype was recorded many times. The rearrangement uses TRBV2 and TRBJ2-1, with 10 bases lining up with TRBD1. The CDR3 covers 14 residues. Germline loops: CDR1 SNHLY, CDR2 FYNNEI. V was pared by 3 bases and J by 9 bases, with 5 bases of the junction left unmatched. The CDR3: CASSDRTGGIEQFF. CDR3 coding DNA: TGTGCCAGCAGTGACCGGACAGGGGGTATTGAGCAGTTCTTC.

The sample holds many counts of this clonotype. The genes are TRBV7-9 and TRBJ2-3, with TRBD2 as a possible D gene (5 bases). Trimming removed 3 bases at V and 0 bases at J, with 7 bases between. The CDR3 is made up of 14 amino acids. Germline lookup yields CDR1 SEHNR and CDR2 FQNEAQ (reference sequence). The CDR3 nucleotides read TGTGCCAGCAGCTTGAGGACTAGCACAGATACGCAGTATTTT. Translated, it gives CASSLRTSTDTQYF. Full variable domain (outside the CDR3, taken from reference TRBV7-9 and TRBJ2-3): DTGVSQNPRHKITKRGQNVTFRCDPISEHNRLYWYRQTLGQGPEFLTYFQNEAQLEKSRLLSDRFSAERPKGSFSTLEIQRTEQGDSAMYLCASSLRTSTDTQYFGPGTRLTVL.

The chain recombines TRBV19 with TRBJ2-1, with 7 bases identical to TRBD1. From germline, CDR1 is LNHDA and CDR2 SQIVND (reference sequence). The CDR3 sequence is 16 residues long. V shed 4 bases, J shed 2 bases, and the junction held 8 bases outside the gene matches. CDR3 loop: CASSNTGERPYNEQFF. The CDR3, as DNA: TGTGCCAGTAGTAACACAGGGGAACGGCCCTACAATGAGCAGTTCTTC.

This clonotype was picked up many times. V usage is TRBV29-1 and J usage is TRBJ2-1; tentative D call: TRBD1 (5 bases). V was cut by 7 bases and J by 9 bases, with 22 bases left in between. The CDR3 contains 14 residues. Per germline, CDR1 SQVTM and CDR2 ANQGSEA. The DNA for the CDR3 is TGCAGCGCCCCAGAATCGCTGGGGCCCCTTGAGCAGTTCTTC. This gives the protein CSAPESLGPLEQFF.

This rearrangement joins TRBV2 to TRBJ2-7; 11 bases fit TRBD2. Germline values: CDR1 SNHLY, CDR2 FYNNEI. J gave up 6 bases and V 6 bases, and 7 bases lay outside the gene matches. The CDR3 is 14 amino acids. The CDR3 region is CASSQGLAGGEQYF. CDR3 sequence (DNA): TGTGCCAGCAGCCAAGGGCTAGCGGGGGGCGAGCAGTACTTC. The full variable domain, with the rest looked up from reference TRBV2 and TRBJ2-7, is EPEVTQTPSHQVTQMGQEVILRCVPISNHLYFYWYRQILGQKVEFLVSFYNNEISEKSEIFDDQFSVERPDGSNFTLKIRSTKLEDSAMYFCASSQGLAGGEQYFGPGTRLTVT.

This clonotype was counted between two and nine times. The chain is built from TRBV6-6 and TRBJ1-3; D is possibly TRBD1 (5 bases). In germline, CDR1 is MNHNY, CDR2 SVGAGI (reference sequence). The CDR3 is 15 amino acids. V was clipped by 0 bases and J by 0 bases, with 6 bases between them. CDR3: CASSYSTGSGNTIYF. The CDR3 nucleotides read TGTGCCAGCAGTTACTCAACAGGCTCTGGAAACACCATATATTTT.

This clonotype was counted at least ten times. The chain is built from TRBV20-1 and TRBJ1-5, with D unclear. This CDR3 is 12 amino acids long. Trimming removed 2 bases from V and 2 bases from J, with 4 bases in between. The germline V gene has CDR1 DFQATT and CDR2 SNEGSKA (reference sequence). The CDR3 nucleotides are TGCAGTGCTAGATGGGGCAATCAGCCCCAGCATTTT. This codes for CSARWGNQPQHF.

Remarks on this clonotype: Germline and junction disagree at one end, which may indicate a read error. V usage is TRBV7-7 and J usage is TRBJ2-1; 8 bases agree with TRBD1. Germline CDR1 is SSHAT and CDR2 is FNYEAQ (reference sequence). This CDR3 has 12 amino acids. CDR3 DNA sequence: TGTGCTAGCAGCAAGGACAGGGATGAGCAGTTCTTC. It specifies CASSKDRDEQFF.

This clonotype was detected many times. The CDR3 sequence: CASSLPGLAKDTQYF. As DNA, the CDR3 is TGTGCCAGCAGTCTTCCGGGACTAGCAAAAGATACGCAGTATTTT. J is TRBJ2-3 and V is TRBV12-3 or TRBV12-4; 9 bases line up with TRBD2. V was clipped by 5 bases and J by 5 bases; unmatched bases: 8. The CDR3 has 15 residues.

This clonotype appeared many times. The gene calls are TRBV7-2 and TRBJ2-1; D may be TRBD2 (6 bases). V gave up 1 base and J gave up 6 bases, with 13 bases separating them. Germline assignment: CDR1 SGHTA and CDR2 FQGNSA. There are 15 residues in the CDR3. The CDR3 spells CASSLGQTAGNEQFF. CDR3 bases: TGTGCCAGCAGCTTAGGTCAGACAGCGGGCAATGAGCAGTTCTTC.

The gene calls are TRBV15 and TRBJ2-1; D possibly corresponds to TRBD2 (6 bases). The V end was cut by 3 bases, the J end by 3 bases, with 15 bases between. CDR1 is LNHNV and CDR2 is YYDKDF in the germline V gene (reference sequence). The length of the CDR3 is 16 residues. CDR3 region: CATSRDLHGGYNEQFF. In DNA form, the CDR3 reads TGTGCCACCAGCAGGGACCTCCACGGGGGCTACAATGAGCAGTTCTTC. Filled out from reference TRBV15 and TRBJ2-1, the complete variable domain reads DAMVIQNPRYQVTQFGKPVTLSCSQTLNHNVMYWYQQKSSQAPKLLFHYYDKDFNNEADTPDNFQSRRPNTSFCFLDIRSPGLGDTAMYLCATSRDLHGGYNEQFFGPGTRLTVL.

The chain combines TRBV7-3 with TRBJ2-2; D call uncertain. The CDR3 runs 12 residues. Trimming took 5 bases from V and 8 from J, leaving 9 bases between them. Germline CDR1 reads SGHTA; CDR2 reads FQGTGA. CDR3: CASSAALGELFF. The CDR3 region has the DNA TGTGCCAGCAGCGCGGCGTTAGGGGAGCTGTTTTTT. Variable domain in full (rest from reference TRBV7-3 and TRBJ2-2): GAGVSQTPSNKVTEKGKYVELRCDPISGHTALYWYRQSLGQGPEFLIYFQGTGAADDSGLPNDRFFAVRPEGSVSTLKIQRTERGDSAVYLCASSAALGELFFGEGSRLTVL.

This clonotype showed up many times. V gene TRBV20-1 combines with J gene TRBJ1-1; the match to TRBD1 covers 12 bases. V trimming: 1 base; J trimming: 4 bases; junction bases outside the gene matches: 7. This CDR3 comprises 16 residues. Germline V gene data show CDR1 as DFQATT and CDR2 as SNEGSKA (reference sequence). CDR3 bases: TGCAGTGCTAGAGGTGGGACAGGGGGCAGAGCCACTGAAGCTTTCTTT. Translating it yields CSARGGTGGRATEAFF.

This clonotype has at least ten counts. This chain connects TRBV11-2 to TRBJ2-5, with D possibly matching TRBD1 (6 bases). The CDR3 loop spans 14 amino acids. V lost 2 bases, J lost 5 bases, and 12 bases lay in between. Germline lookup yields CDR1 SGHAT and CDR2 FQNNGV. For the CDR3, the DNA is TGTGCCAGCAGCTTAAGCCAGGGGATCGAGACCCAGTACTTC. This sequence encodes CASSLSQGIETQYF.

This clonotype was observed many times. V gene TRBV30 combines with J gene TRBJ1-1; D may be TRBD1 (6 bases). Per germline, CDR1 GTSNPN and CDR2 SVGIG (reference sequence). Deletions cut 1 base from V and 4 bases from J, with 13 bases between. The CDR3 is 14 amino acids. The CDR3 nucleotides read TGTGCCTGGAGTGCAGGGGATGGAGTCACTGAAGCTTTCTTT. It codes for CAWSAGDGVTEAFF.

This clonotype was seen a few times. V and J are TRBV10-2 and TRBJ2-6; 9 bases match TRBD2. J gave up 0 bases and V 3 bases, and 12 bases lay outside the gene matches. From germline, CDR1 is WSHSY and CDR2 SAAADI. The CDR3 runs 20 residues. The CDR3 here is CASSDMAGGRVYSGANVLTF. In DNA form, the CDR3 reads TGCGCCAGCAGTGACATGGCAGGCGGGAGGGTCTACTCTGGGGCCAACGTCCTGACTTTC.

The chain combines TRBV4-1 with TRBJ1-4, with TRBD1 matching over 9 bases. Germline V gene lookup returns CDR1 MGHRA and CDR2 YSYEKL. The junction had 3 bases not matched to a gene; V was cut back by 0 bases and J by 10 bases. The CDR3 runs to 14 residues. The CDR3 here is CASSQEQGARKLFF. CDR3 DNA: TGCGCCAGCAGCCAAGAACAGGGGGCTCGAAAACTGTTTTTT.